This record concerns one TCR beta chain sequence. Its antigen is currently not known. Nothing much larger sits one base from this clone, and base qualities are not available. The library was produced with the immunoSEQ multiplex PCR assay. The multiplex PCR relied on a mix of 60 forward primers for TCR Vbeta segments and 13 reverse primers for TCR Jbeta segments. The CDR3 region of rearranged TCR beta genes was amplified from genomic DNA with a multiplex PCR assay. Amplified TCR beta libraries were sequenced as 87-base-pair reads on the Illumina HiSeq System. Processing in the source paper ran as follows. A later analysis tallied roughly 80 million unique TCR beta chains across the 666 repertoires, and approximately 12 million of those chains were shared by two or more donors. A nearest-neighbor algorithm error-corrected the raw reads and collapsed the reads into unique sequences, merging closely related sequences to remove PCR and sequencing errors. CDR3 sequences were aligned to IMGT reference sequences to assign V, D and J gene segments. For a sequence to be retained, at least a six-nucleotide match to both a V gene segment and a J gene segment was required. A rearrangement was called productive if the CDR3 had no stop codons and remained in frame with V and J, and every other rearrangement was called non-productive. CDR3 was defined by IMGT convention, running from the second conserved V-encoded cysteine to the conserved J-encoded phenylalanine. The earlier analysis of 587 of the donors excluded sequences that lacked an unambiguous match to a single V gene segment. In an earlier analysis of 587 of the donors, V segments were called functional above 56.7% productive rearrangements and were called segregating when the between-donor standard deviation exceeded 5%. To diagnose cytomegalovirus status from the catalog of TCR beta chain sequences, a statistical classification framework was built. In a later analysis, V and J genes were assigned by comparing TCR nucleotide sequences against IMGT/GENE-DB human TR gene sequences. In a later analysis, CDR3 sequences and most-parsimonious VDJ recombination scenarios were assigned using the TCRdist pipeline. A later analysis defined each TCR beta chain by its CDR3 amino acid sequence plus V-gene family, and excluded reads lacking a unique V-gene family. To address suspected cross-contamination and a sequencing artifact, a later analysis removed 450 to 700 highly shared, low-generation-probability nucleotide sequences. A later analysis calculated a clonal expansion index for each public chain from normalized within-repertoire ranks of inferred template counts. In a later analysis, generation probabilities were computed with a VDJ recombination model fitted to out-of-frame rearrangements, and the resulting probabilities were checked against IGoR. A later analysis scored TCR-TCR, TCR-HLA and TCR-CMV co-occurrence with hypergeometric tests, applying a repertoire-size bias correction to TCR pairs. To estimate false discovery rates, a later analysis permuted the HLA or CMV assignments 20 times. A later analysis grouped co-occurring TCRs with DBSCAN, adding TCRdist sequence similarity when clustering within HLA-allele-positive subsets. Repertoires with fewer than 30,000 or more than 120,000 public chains were left out of co-occurrence clustering, as were four to six repertoires with anomalous nucleotide sharing. TCRdb retrieved this table from immuneACCESS and kept in-frame rearrangements only. Not all clones are present; in checked studies, unresolved V genes account for under half, and no reason is known for the remainder. Clone size and the V and J calls come from that table; the DNA yielded D and trimming. The table for this sample lists 150,000 to 200,000 clones; around 80% of them were counted only once. The ten largest clones represent approximately 4.4% of the sample.

The cohort was made up of 500 to 800 healthy bone marrow donors. All cohort members were sampled while nominally healthy, although unrecorded immune exposures were likely present. The donor was CMV seropositive and belonged to the group of about 290 seropositive cohort members. Each donor provided a peripheral blood sample, and peripheral blood mononuclear cells were used for TCR beta sequencing. Genomic DNA was extracted from the blood cell samples with the Qiagen DNeasy Blood Extraction Kit. The sample comes from a study of cytomegalovirus exposure and HLA in healthy donors listed by TCRdb under 2017. Describing the broader study: In an earlier analysis of around 540 of the donors, approximately 300 Gb of sequence data and 117 million unique TCR beta sequences from 180 million or so T cells were reported. An early release that covered more than 550 HLA-typed donors contained about 300 gigabases of sequencing data and around 80 million unique TCR sequences. In addition to the first cohort of 666 subjects, a separate validation cohort of 130 or so different subjects was used. Four or five DR-DQ haplotypes were handled as single units for association and clustering because linkage in the cohort was strong. The later analysis used no new phenotypic data to find candidate immune exposures, relying instead on TCR beta sequences and their occurrence across donors. Of the approximately 400 genotyped donors, roughly 85% fell in the genetic ancestry cluster associated with self-reported Caucasian donors. The number of typed donors differed by locus: about 620-630 for A, B, C, DRB1 and DQB1; some 500 for DQA1; 606 for DPA1; and around 470 for DPB1. Genome-wide SNP genotypes for about 65% of the roughly 670 donors were used in a later genetic analysis, which treated that subset as a discovery cohort. Donor age, sex, ethnicity and CMV serostatus were compiled together with the repertoire data. To decide whether each TCR beta V gene segment behaved as functional or pseudogenic, an earlier analysis of approximately 620 of the donors relied on high-throughput TCR beta sequencing. Every discovery cohort repertoire had been produced on one sequencing platform. A later analysis re-examined previously published TCR beta repertoires from about 670 donors and added high-resolution HLA genotyping to investigate patterns of TCR occurrence. On average, 235,054 unique TCR beta nucleotide sequences were sequenced per donor among 398 genotyped donors of the cohort, with around 19% of those sequences being non-productive. The study aimed to test whether signatures of past pathogen exposure could be identified by cataloging public T cell receptors. The study combined high-throughput TCR immunosequencing, statistical association of individual TCRs with disease status, and machine learning to predict cytomegalovirus infection status. Both class I and class II loci were covered by HLA typing, at four-digit resolution. The T cell repertoires of some 670 subjects were profiled by immunosequencing and related to cytomegalovirus serostatus.

Broad study findings and their caveats: This cohort had only TCR beta chains sequenced, and the lack of alpha or paired-chain data limited which features could be detected. In a later analysis, most CMV-associated TCR beta chains were found to appear HLA-restricted, with HLA associations seemingly driven largely by CMV exposure. An earlier analysis of approximately 590 of the donors showed that most TCR beta V segments appeared in productive rearrangements either about 90% or about 30% of the time, which broadly matched IMGT annotations. In a later analysis, several top co-occurrence clusters were reported to appear linked to parvovirus B19, influenza, CMV and Epstein-Barr virus. The 87-base-pair reads could not distinguish some IMGT-functional V segments, including TRBV6-2 and TRBV6-3, so those segments were excluded. Because counts were too low, about 18 rarely observed V segments, including chromosome 9 orphons, were excluded from the earlier analysis of around 590 of the donors. The authors suggested that the approach could potentially be extended to other disease states and immunological phenotypes. In the study, approximately 160 TCR beta chains were listed as associated with cytomegalovirus. In vitro tests confirmed that a few of the cytomegalovirus-associated TCR beta chains recognize cytomegalovirus antigens. Presence/absence analyses assumed roughly uniform sequencing depth across donors, an assumption that may not hold. According to a later genetic analysis, donors in an Asian-associated ancestry cluster had fewer N-insertions in productive TCRs than the approximately 670-donor mean. At a false discovery rate of 0.05, a later analysis linked roughly 17,000 TCR beta sequences to specific HLA alleles. In a later analysis, HLA-associated TCR beta chains showed more clonal expansion and lower generation probabilities than non-associated chains that were equally common. An association between a missense DCLRE1C variant and V-gene and J-gene trimming of TCR beta chains was found in a later genetic analysis and replicated in an independent cohort. The classifier was reported to diagnose cytomegalovirus status with high specificity and sensitivity in both the original cohort and the validation cohort. When HLA alleles, especially DR and DQ, strongly co-occurred, TCR associations were difficult to assign to individual alleles. Linkage disequilibrium might explain the correlated functional status among segregating V segments, but an unknown experimental factor could not be excluded. In a later analysis, the rate of TCR association differed among HLA loci, with DRB1 alleles having the most associated TCRs and HLA-C alleles having the fewest. Immune exposure information for the cohort was limited to CMV serostatus. A further reported finding was that TCR beta sequences accurately predicted the HLA-A and HLA-B alleles for most subjects in the first cohort. Most TCR sequences were seen in very few donors, while some public TCRs were found in many individuals. A cluster of highly shared sequence variants was judged likely to be a technical artifact of the sequencing pipeline. HLA typing was unavailable for some donors at each locus, so association tests used only the typed subset.

Measured from the cysteine to the phenylalanine, the CDR3 is 14 residues long. The entry retains the CDR3 DNA only, 42 bases that are in frame from base 1. V and J are truncated by 5 bases and 4 bases respectively, leaving an intervening sequence of 15 bases. CDR1 and CDR2 are read off the germline V gene as SGHTA and FQGNSA. The chain uses TRBV7-2 and TRBJ2-7; perhaps TRBD2 is the D gene, with 6 bases matching. The TCR originated in a woman aged 30 to 39 in good health and CMV-seropositive. Sequencing input: PBMCs. The nucleotides read TGTGCCAGCAGCCTGGAAGGGAGGAGATACGAGCAGTACTTC. It encodes CASSLEGRRYEQYF. The CDR3 plus the reference TRBV7-2 and TRBJ2-7 genes for the other parts give the full variable domain: GAGVSQSPSNKVTEKGKDVELRCDPISGHTALYWYRQSLGQGLEFLIYFQGNSAPDKSGLPSDRFSAERTGGSVSTLTIQRTQQEDSAVYLCASSLEGRRYEQYFGPGTRLTVT.